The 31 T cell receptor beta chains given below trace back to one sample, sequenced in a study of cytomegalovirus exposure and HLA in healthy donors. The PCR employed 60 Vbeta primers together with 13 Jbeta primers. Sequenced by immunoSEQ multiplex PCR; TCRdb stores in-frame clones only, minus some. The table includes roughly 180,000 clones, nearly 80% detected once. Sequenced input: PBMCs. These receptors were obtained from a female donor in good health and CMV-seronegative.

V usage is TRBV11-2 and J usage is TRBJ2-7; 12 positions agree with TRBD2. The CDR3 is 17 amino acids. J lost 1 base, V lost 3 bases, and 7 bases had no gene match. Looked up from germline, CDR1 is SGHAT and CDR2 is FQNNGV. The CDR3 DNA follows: TGTGCCAGCAGCTTCAGAGGACTAGCGGGACCGTCCTACGAGCAGTACTTC. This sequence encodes CASSFRGLAGPSYEQYF.

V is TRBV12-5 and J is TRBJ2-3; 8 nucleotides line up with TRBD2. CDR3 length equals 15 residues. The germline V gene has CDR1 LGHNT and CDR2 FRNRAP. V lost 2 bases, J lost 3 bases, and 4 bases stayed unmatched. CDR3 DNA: TGTGCTAGTGGTTTGTCGGCTAGCGGGACAGATACGCAGTATTTT. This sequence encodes CASGLSASGTDTQYF.

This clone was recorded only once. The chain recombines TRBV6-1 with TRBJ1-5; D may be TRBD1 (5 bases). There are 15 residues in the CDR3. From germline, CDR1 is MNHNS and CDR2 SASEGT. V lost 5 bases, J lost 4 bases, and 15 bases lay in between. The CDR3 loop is CASSIRPGGNQPQHF. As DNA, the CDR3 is TGTGCCAGCAGTATCCGACCGGGGGGGAATCAGCCCCAGCATTTT.

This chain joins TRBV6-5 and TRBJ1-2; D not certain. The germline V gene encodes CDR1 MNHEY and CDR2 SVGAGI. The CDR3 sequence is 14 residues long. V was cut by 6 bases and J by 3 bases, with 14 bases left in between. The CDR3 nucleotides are TGTGCCAGCAGCCGTTCAAGCGGGTACTATGGCTACACCTTC. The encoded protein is CASSRSSGYYGYTF.

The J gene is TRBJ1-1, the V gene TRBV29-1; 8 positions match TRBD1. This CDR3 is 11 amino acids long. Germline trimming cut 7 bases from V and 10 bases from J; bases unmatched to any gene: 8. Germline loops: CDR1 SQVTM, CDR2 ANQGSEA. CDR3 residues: CSGGQGGGAFF. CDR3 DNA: TGCAGCGGTGGACAGGGTGGGGGAGCTTTCTTT.

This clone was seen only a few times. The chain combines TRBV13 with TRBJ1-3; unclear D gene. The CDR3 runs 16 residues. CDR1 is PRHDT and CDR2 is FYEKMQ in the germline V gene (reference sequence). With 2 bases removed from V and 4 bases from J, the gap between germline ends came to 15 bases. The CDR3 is CASSLSGLYSGNTIYF. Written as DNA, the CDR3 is TGTGCCAGCAGCTTAAGTGGTCTCTACTCCGGAAACACCATATATTTT. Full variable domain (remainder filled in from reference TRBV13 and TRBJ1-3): AAGVIQSPRHLIKEKRETATLKCYPIPRHDTVYWYQQGPGQDPQFLISFYEKMQSDKGSIPDRFSAQQFSDYHSELNMSSLELGDSALYFCASSLSGLYSGNTIYFGEGSWLTVV.

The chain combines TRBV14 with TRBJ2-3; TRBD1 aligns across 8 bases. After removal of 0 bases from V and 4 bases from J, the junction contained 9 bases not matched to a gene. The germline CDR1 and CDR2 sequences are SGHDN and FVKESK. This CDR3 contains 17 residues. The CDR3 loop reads CASSQDEDRVVSDTQYF. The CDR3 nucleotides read TGTGCCAGCAGCCAAGACGAGGACAGGGTAGTGTCAGATACGCAGTATTTT.

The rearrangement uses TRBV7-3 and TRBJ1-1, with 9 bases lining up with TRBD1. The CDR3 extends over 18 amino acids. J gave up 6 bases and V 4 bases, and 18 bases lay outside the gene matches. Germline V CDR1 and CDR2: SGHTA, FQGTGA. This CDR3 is CASSSTPSTGGVRAEAFF. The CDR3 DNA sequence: TGTGCCAGCAGCTCTACCCCTTCGACAGGGGGGGTTCGAGCTGAAGCTTTCTTT.

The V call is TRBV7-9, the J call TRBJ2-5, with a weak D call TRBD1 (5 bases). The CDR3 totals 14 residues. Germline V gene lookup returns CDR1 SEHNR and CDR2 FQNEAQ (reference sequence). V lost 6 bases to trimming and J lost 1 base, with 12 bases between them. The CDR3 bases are TGTGCCAGCAGTTCCGACAGCTCCCAAGAGACCCAGTACTTC. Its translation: CASSSDSSQETQYF.

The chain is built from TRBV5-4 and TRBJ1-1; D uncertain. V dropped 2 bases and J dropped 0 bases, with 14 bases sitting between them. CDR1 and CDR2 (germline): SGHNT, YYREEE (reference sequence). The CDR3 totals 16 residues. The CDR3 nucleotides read TGTGCCAGCAGCTTCACGGTGGTACAGCTGAACACTGAAGCTTTCTTT. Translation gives CASSFTVVQLNTEAFF.

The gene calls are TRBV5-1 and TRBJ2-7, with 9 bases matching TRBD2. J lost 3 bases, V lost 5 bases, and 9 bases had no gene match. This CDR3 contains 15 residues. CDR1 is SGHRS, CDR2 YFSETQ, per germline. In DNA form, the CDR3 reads TGCGCCAGCAGATCGACTAGCGGAACTTTCTACGAGCAGTACTTC. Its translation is CASRSTSGTFYEQYF.

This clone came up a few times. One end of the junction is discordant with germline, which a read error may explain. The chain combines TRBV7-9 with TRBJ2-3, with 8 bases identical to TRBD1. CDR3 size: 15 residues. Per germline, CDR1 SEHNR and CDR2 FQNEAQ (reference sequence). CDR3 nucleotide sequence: TGTTCCAGCAGCTTAGAGGACAGGGGCACAGATACGCAGTATTTT. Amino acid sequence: CSSSLEDRGTDTQYF.

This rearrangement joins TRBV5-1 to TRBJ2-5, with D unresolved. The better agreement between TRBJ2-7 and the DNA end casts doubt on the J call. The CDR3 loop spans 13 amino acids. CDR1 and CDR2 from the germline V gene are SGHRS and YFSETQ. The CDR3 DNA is TGCGCCAGCAGCTTGGTTCCGGTGGGCGAGCAGTACTTC. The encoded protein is CASSLVPVGEQYF.

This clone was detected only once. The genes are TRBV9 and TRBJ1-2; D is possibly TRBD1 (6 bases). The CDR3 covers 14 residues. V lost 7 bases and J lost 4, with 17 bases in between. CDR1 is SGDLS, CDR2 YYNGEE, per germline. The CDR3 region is CASARTATSYGYTF. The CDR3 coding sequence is TGTGCCAGCGCTCGGACAGCAACTTCCTATGGCTACACCTTC.

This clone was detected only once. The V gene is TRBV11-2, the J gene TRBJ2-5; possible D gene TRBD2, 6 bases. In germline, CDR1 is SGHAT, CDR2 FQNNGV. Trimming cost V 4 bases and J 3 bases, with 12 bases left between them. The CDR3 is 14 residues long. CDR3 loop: CASSSTRGKETQYF. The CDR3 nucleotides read TGTGCCAGCAGCTCAACCCGGGGGAAAGAGACCCAGTACTTC.

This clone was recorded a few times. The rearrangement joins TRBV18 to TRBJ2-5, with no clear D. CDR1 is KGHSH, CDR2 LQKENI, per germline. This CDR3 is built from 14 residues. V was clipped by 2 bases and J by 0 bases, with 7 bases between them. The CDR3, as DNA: TGTGCCAGCTCACCAGAATGGCACCAAGAGACCCAGTACTTC. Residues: CASSPEWHQETQYF.

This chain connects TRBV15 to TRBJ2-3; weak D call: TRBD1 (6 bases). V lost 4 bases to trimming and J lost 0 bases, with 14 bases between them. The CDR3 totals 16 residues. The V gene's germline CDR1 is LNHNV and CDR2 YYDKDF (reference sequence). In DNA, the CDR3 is TGTGCCACCAGCATTGCCGGGGACACTAGCACAGATACGCAGTATTTT. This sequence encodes CATSIAGDTSTDTQYF.

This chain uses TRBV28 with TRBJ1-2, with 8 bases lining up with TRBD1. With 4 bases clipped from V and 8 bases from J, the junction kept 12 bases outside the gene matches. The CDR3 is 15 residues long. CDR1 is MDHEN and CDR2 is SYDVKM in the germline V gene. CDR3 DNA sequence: TGTGCCAGCAGTTCACTACAGGGGGTTGGGGGAGGCTACACCTTC. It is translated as CASSSLQGVGGGYTF.

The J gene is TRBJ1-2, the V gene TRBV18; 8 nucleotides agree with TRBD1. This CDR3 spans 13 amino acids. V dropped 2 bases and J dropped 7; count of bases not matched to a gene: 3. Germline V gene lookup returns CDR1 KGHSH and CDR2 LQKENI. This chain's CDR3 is CASSPRQGSGYTF. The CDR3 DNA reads TGTGCCAGCTCACCAAGACAGGGGAGTGGCTACACCTTC.

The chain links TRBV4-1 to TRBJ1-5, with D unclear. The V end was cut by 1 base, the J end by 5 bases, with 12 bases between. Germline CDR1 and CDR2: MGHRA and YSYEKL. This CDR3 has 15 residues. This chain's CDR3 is CASSQAGGGYQPQHF. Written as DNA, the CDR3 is TGCGCCAGCAGCCAAGCCGGAGGAGGGTATCAGCCCCAGCATTTT.

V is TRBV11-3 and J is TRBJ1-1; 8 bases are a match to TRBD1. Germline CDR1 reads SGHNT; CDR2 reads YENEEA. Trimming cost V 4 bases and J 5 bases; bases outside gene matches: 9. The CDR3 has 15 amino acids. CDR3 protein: CASSSHDRGGTEAFF. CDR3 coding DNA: TGTGCCAGCAGCTCTCACGACAGGGGAGGGACTGAAGCTTTCTTT. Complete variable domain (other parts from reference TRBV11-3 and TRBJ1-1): EAGVVQSPRYKIIEKKQPVAFWCNPISGHNTLYWYLQNLGQGPELLIRYENEEAVDDSQLPKDRFSAERLKGVDSTLKIQPAELGDSAVYLCASSSHDRGGTEAFFGQGTRLTVV.

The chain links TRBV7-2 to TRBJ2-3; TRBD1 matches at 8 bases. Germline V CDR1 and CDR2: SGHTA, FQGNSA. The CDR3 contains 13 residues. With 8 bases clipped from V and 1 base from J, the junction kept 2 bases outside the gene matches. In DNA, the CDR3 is TGTGCCAGCGCGGGACAGGGCACAGATACGCAGTATTTT. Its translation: CASAGQGTDTQYF.

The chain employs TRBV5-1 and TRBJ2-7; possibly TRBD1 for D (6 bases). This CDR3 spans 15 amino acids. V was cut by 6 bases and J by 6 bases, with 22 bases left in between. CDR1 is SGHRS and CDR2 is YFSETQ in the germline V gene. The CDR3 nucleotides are TGCGCCAGCACCGACCGGGGCAGGGGCCCTATCGAGCAGTACTTC. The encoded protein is CASTDRGRGPIEQYF. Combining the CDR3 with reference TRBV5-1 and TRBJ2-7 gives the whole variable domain KAGVTQTPRYLIKTRGQQVTLSCSPISGHRSVSWYQQTPGQGLQFLFEYFSETQRNKGNFPGRFSGRQFSNSRSEMNVSTLELGDSALYLCASTDRGRGPIEQYFGPGTRLTVT.

CDR3 sequence reads: CASSPDRALYGYTF. As DNA, the CDR3 is TGTGCCAGCTCACCAGACAGGGCATTGTATGGCTACACCTTC. The chain combines TRBV18 with TRBJ1-2; TRBD1 agrees at 7 bases. V was clipped by 2 bases and J by 5 bases; unmatched bases: 5. CDR1 is KGHSH and CDR2 is LQKENI in the germline V gene. There are 14 residues in the CDR3. The variable domain in full, with the rest retrieved from reference TRBV18 and TRBJ1-2, is NAGVMQNPRHLVRRRGQEARLRCSPMKGHSHVYWYRQLPEEGLKFMVYLQKENIIDESGMPKERFSAEFPKEGPSILRIQQVVRGDSAAYFCASSPDRALYGYTFGSGTRLTVV.

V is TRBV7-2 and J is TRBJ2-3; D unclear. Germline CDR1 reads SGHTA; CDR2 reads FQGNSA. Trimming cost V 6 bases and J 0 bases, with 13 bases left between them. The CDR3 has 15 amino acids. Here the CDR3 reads CASRSSPGSTDTQYF. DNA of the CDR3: TGTGCCAGCAGGTCCTCCCCCGGGAGCACAGATACGCAGTATTTT.

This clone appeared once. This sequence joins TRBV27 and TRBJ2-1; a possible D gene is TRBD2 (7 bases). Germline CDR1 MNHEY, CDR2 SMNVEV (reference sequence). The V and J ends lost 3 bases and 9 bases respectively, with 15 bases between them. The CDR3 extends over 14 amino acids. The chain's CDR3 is CASSFATGRGEQFF. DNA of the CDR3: TGTGCCAGCAGTTTCGCAACAGGGAGGGGTGAGCAGTTCTTC.

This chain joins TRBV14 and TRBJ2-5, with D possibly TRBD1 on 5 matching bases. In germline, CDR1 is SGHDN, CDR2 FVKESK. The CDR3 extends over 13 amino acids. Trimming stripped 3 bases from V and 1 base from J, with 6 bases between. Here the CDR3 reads CASSQDIQETQYF. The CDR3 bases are TGTGCCAGCAGCCAGGACATCCAAGAGACCCAGTACTTC.

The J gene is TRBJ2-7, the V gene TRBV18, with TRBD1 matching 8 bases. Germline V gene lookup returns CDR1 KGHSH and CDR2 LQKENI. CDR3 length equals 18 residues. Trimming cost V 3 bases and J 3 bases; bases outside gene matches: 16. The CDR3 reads CASSPARGQGAVYYEQYF. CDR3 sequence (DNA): TGTGCCAGCTCACCCGCCCGGGGGCAGGGGGCGGTATACTACGAGCAGTACTTC.

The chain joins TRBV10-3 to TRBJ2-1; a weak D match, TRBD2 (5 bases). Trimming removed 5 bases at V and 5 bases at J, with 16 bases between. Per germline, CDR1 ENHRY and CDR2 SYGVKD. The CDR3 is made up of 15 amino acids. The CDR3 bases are TGTGCCATCAGTTACGGGCTAGCCGAAGACAATGAGCAGTTCTTC. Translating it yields CAISYGLAEDNEQFF.

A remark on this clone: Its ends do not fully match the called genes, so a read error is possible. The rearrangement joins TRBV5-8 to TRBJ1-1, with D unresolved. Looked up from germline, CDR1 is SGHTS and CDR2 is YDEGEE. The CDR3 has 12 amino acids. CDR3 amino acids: CASRLGVPEAFF. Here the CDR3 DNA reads TGTGCCAGCAGGTTGGGAGTCCCTGAAGCTTTCTTT.

DNA for the CDR3: TGTGCCAGCAGCTTAGCTCCCCGGGAGTCCGGGGAGCTGTTTTTT. It specifies CASSLAPRESGELFF. The rearrangement joins TRBV11-3 to TRBJ2-2; TRBD2 is a possible D gene (6 bases). This CDR3 is built from 15 residues. From germline, CDR1 is SGHNT and CDR2 YENEEA. The V and J ends lost 1 base and 6 bases respectively, with 12 bases between them.